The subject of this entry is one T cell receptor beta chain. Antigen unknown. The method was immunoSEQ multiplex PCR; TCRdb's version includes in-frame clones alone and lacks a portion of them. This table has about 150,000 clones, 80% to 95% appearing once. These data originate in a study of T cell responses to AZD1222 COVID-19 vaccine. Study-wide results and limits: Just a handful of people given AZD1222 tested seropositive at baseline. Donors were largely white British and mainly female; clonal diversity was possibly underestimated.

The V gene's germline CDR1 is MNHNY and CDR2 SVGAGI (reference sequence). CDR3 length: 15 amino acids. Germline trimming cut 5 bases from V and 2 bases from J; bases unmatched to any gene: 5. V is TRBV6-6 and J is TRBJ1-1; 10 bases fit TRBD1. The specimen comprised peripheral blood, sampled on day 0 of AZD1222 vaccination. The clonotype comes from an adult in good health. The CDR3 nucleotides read TGTGCCAGCAGTACTGGGGACAGGGGAAACACTGAAGCTTTCTTT. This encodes CASSTGDRGNTEAFF.